Below, 27 T cell receptor beta chains from the same sample are listed, as sequenced in a study of cytomegalovirus exposure and HLA in healthy donors. The method was immunoSEQ multiplex PCR; TCRdb's version includes in-frame clones alone and lacks a portion of them. The sample has 100,000 to 150,000 clones, 89% seen once. The sequencing input was PBMCs. All receptors derive from a woman between 18 and 29 years old in good health and CMV-seronegative.

Only one count was recorded for this clone. V gene TRBV20-1 combines with J gene TRBJ2-1, with D hard to call. CDR1 is DFQATT and CDR2 is SNEGSKA in the germline V gene (reference sequence). This CDR3 contains 11 residues. V lost 4 bases to trimming and J lost 6 bases, with 7 bases between them. The DNA of the CDR3 is TGCAGTGCTACCGGTGGCAATGAGCAGTTCTTC. Its protein product is CSATGGNEQFF.

This clone has just one count. This rearrangement joins TRBV4-2 to TRBJ2-2; 11 bases match TRBD2. CDR3 length: 17 amino acids. The V and J ends lost 4 bases and 6 bases, in that order; junction bases with no gene match: 10. Germline CDR1 and CDR2: LGHNA and YNFKEQ. The CDR3 region has the DNA TGTGCCAGCAGCCTCCAACTAGCGGGAGAGAAGCCCGGGGAGCTGTTTTTT. This translates into CASSLQLAGEKPGELFF.

V and J are TRBV28 and TRBJ2-7; 8 positions match TRBD2. V shed 4 bases and J 5 bases; nucleotides not matched to a gene: 7. CDR1 MDHEN and CDR2 SYDVKM come from the germline V gene. This CDR3 is built from 14 residues. In DNA form, the CDR3 reads TGTGCCAGCAGTTCAGGGGCTAGCGGGCACGAGCAGTACTTC. Residues: CASSSGASGHEQYF.

CDR3 sequence: CASSPRVSGETNYGYTF. The CDR3 bases are TGTGCCAGCTCACCACGGGTCTCAGGGGAAACTAACTATGGCTACACCTTC. The chain employs TRBV18 and TRBJ1-2; D may be TRBD1 (6 bases). CDR1 and CDR2 from the germline V gene are KGHSH and LQKENI. This CDR3 is 17 amino acids long. V was clipped by 1 base and J by 0 bases, with 15 bases between them.

The genes are TRBV28 and TRBJ2-1, with 7 bases that match TRBD1. Germline lookup yields CDR1 MDHEN and CDR2 SYDVKM. The J segment lost 0 bases and the V segment lost 4 bases, leaving 6 bases of the junction unmatched. The CDR3 loop spans 16 amino acids. This chain's CDR3 is CASSSWTGNSYNEQFF. In DNA form, the CDR3 reads TGTGCCAGCAGTTCGTGGACAGGAAACTCCTACAATGAGCAGTTCTTC.

This sequence joins TRBV18 and TRBJ1-1; 8 bases map to TRBD1. Germline CDR1 reads KGHSH; CDR2 reads LQKENI. Losses at the gene ends were 3 bases for V and 6 bases for J; bases not matched to a gene: 12. CDR3 length: 16 residues. As DNA, the CDR3 is TGTGCCAGCTCACCGCGACAGGGGCCAATGATCCCTGAAGCTTTCTTT. Translating it yields CASSPRQGPMIPEAFF.

CDR3 sequence: CASSTGQGARGELFF. Written as DNA, the CDR3 is TGTGCCAGCTCAACGGGACAGGGGGCAAGAGGGGAGCTGTTTTTT. The V gene is TRBV19, the J gene TRBJ2-2; 12 bases align to TRBD1. V lost 9 bases, J lost 8 bases, and 10 bases stayed unmatched. Per germline, CDR1 LNHDA and CDR2 SQIVND (reference sequence). The length of the CDR3 is 15 residues.

The chain carries TRBV6-5 and TRBJ2-3; the match to TRBD2 covers 12 bases. The CDR3 has 15 residues. V gave up 6 bases and J gave up 2 bases; unmatched junction bases: 3. CDR1 MNHEY and CDR2 SVGAGI come from the germline V gene. The CDR3 sequence is CASSRLAGATDTQYF. CDR3 nucleotide sequence: TGTGCCAGCAGCCGACTAGCGGGGGCCACAGATACGCAGTATTTT.

The gene calls are TRBV4-3 and TRBJ2-4; TRBD1 aligns across 7 bases. V dropped 2 bases and J dropped 3; count of bases not matched to a gene: 4. CDR3 size: 15 residues. The germline V gene encodes CDR1 LGHNA and CDR2 YSLEER. The CDR3, as DNA: TGCGCCAGCAGCCAACCTCAGGGGGACAAAAACATTCAGTACTTC. It codes for CASSQPQGDKNIQYF.

This clone was seen once. CDR3 in amino acids: CASSYRQGAKTFF. CDR3 bases: TGTGCCAGCAGTTACCGACAGGGCGCGAAAACTTTCTTT. This chain joins TRBV6-6 and TRBJ1-1, with 7 bases aligning to TRBD1. The CDR3 length is 13 residues. V gave up 2 bases and J gave up 12 bases; unmatched junction bases: 9. CDR1 and CDR2 from the germline V gene are MNHNY and SVGAGI (reference sequence).

The chain has TRBV28 and TRBJ2-5, with D tentatively TRBD1 (6 bases). Trimming stripped 6 bases from V and 3 bases from J, with 11 bases between. There are 13 residues in the CDR3. Germline CDR1 MDHEN, CDR2 SYDVKM. DNA for the CDR3: TGTGCCAGCAGGCTGGGGGCTGAAGAGACCCAGTACTTC. Its protein product is CASRLGAEETQYF.

The chain carries TRBV28 and TRBJ1-1; TRBD1 matches 8 bases. From germline, CDR1 is MDHEN and CDR2 SYDVKM. There are 14 residues in the CDR3. Trimming took 3 bases from V and 5 from J; bases not matched to a gene: 5. The CDR3 protein is CASSFLYRGTEAFF. The CDR3 region has the DNA TGTGCCAGCAGTTTCCTATACAGGGGGACTGAAGCTTTCTTT.

This clone is a singleton in its sample. The chain uses TRBV5-4 and TRBJ2-2, with 8 bases matching TRBD1. V lost 0 bases, J lost 3 bases, and 1 base stayed unmatched. From germline, CDR1 is SGHNT and CDR2 YYREEE (reference sequence). The CDR3 extends over 15 amino acids. The CDR3 protein is CASSLEDRDTGELFF. The CDR3 DNA reads TGTGCCAGCAGCTTGGAGGACAGGGACACCGGGGAGCTGTTTTTT. The entire variable domain, with the rest obtained from reference TRBV5-4 and TRBJ2-2, is as follows: ETGVTQSPTHLIKTRGQQVTLRCSSQSGHNTVSWYQQALGQGPQFIFQYYREEENGRGNFPPRFSGLQFPNYSSELNVNALELDDSALYLCASSLEDRDTGELFFGEGSRLTVL.

V usage is TRBV9 and J usage is TRBJ2-7; 9 positions agree with TRBD1. This CDR3 spans 14 amino acids. Germline loops: CDR1 SGDLS, CDR2 YYNGEE. V dropped 4 bases and J dropped 3; count of bases not matched to a gene: 5. CDR3 residues: CASSPGQGNYEQYF. DNA for the CDR3: TGTGCCAGCAGCCCAGGACAGGGGAACTACGAGCAGTACTTC.

The sample holds a few counts of this clone. The rearrangement uses TRBV27 and TRBJ1-6; D is ambiguous. Germline V gene sequence: CDR1 MNHEY, CDR2 SMNVEV (reference sequence). The CDR3 is 13 residues long. Trimming pared 7 bases from V and 14 bases from J, leaving 18 bases between. CDR3 in amino acids: CASKSDSRTSLHF. As DNA, the CDR3 is TGTGCCAGCAAGTCGGACTCTCGAACTTCCCTCCACTTT.

The J gene is TRBJ1-2, the V gene TRBV27; D may be TRBD1 (5 bases). Trimming removed 6 bases from V and 4 bases from J, with 15 bases in between. This CDR3 has 14 amino acids. The germline gives CDR1 MNHEY, CDR2 SMNVEV (reference sequence). The DNA of the CDR3 is TGTGCCAGCAGCAAGGGACGGGGGACCTATGGCTACACCTTC. Protein product: CASSKGRGTYGYTF.

The chain employs TRBV14 and TRBJ1-6; D is uncertain. The CDR3 extends over 15 amino acids. V was clipped by 2 bases and J by 5 bases, with 10 bases between them. Germline V lookup: CDR1 SGHDN, CDR2 FVKESK. The CDR3 reads CASSQQATNNSPLHF. The CDR3 bases are TGTGCCAGCAGCCAACAGGCGACAAATAATTCACCCCTCCACTTT.

The rearrangement uses TRBV9 and TRBJ2-1, with 11 bases matching TRBD2. Germline lookup yields CDR1 SGDLS and CDR2 YYNGEE. Trimming at V came to 2 bases and at J to 6 bases, leaving 4 bases not matched to a gene. The CDR3 contains 15 residues. CDR3 loop: CASSVLSGGANEQFF. The CDR3 coding sequence is TGTGCCAGCAGCGTCCTTAGCGGGGGGGCCAATGAGCAGTTCTTC.

The gene calls are TRBV6-1 and TRBJ2-7; 11 bases match TRBD2. Germline lookup yields CDR1 MNHNS and CDR2 SASEGT. V shed 2 bases, J shed 3 bases, and the junction held 3 bases outside the gene matches. The CDR3 sequence is 15 residues long. The CDR3 region has the DNA TGTGCCAGCAGTGAACTAGCGGGGGGTTTCTACGAGCAGTACGTC. Residues: CASSELAGGFYEQYV.

A few counts support this clone. This sequence joins TRBV2 and TRBJ1-6; 8 nucleotides agree with TRBD1. V lost 4 bases to trimming and J lost 7 bases; unmatched junction nucleotides: 6. CDR3 length: 15 amino acids. Germline V gives CDR1 SNHLY, CDR2 FYNNEI. CDR3 sequence (DNA): TGTGCCAGCAGTGTACGGACAGGGACGAATTCACCCCTCCACTTT. Protein product: CASSVRTGTNSPLHF.

This sequence joins TRBV28 and TRBJ2-7; D not resolved. V lost 7 bases, J lost 1 base, and 11 bases lay in between. Germline CDR1 is MDHEN and CDR2 is SYDVKM. This CDR3 is 13 amino acids long. CDR3 sequence reads: CASMRSGSYEQYF. CDR3 bases: TGTGCCAGCATGAGAAGTGGTTCCTACGAGCAGTACTTC.

The chain combines TRBV27 with TRBJ1-1, with D possibly TRBD1 on 5 matching bases. V was pared by 6 bases and J by 3 bases, with 14 bases between. Per the germline V gene, CDR1 is MNHEY and CDR2 is SMNVEV (reference sequence). The CDR3 length is 14 residues. The CDR3 coding sequence is TGTGCCAGCAGGTACTTGGGGGGTGACACTGAAGCTTTCTTT. It translates to CASRYLGGDTEAFF.

This chain uses TRBV2 with TRBJ2-7, with 8 nucleotides matching TRBD2. CDR1 and CDR2 from the germline V gene are SNHLY and FYNNEI. V dropped 3 bases and J dropped 4; count of bases not matched to a gene: 8. This CDR3 has 15 amino acids. The CDR3 nucleotides are TGTGCCAGCAGTGAGGAGGGTAGCGGGGCATACGAGCAGTACGTC. Encoded protein: CASSEEGSGAYEQYV.

The chain joins TRBV30 to TRBJ2-1, with D possibly being TRBD1 (7 bases). V lost 8 bases to trimming and J lost 4 bases, with 18 bases between them. Germline V CDR1 and CDR2: GTSNPN, SVGIG (reference sequence). The CDR3 totals 14 residues. The CDR3 sequence: CAGTGAGGYNEQFF. CDR3 bases: TGTGCCGGGACGGGGGCAGGGGGTTACAATGAGCAGTTCTTC.

This clone appeared a single time. The rearrangement joins TRBV6-1 to TRBJ1-5; D unclear. Germline CDR1 is MNHNS and CDR2 is SASEGT. There are 12 residues in the CDR3. V was shortened by 5 bases and J by 3 bases, with 5 bases between the two germline ends. The CDR3 nucleotides are TGTGCCAGCAGTCCGGTCAATCAGCCCCAGCATTTT. It specifies CASSPVNQPQHF.

V and J are TRBV6-1 and TRBJ2-2; a weak D match, TRBD1 (6 bases). Germline CDR1 MNHNS, CDR2 SASEGT. Trimming shortened V by 6 bases and J by 6 bases, and 14 bases separated the two germline ends. CDR3 length: 14 amino acids. The CDR3: CASRRQADAGELFF. CDR3 DNA sequence: TGTGCCAGCAGGCGACAGGCAGACGCCGGGGAGCTGTTTTTT.

This chain links TRBV28 with TRBJ2-3, with D tentatively TRBD2 (5 bases). This CDR3 spans 13 amino acids. Trimming stripped 9 bases from V and 4 bases from J, with 14 bases between. Germline assignment: CDR1 MDHEN and CDR2 SYDVKM. The CDR3 DNA reads as TGTGCCAGTCGGGCGGGTGGTTCAGATACGCAGTATTTT. Translated: CASRAGGSDTQYF.